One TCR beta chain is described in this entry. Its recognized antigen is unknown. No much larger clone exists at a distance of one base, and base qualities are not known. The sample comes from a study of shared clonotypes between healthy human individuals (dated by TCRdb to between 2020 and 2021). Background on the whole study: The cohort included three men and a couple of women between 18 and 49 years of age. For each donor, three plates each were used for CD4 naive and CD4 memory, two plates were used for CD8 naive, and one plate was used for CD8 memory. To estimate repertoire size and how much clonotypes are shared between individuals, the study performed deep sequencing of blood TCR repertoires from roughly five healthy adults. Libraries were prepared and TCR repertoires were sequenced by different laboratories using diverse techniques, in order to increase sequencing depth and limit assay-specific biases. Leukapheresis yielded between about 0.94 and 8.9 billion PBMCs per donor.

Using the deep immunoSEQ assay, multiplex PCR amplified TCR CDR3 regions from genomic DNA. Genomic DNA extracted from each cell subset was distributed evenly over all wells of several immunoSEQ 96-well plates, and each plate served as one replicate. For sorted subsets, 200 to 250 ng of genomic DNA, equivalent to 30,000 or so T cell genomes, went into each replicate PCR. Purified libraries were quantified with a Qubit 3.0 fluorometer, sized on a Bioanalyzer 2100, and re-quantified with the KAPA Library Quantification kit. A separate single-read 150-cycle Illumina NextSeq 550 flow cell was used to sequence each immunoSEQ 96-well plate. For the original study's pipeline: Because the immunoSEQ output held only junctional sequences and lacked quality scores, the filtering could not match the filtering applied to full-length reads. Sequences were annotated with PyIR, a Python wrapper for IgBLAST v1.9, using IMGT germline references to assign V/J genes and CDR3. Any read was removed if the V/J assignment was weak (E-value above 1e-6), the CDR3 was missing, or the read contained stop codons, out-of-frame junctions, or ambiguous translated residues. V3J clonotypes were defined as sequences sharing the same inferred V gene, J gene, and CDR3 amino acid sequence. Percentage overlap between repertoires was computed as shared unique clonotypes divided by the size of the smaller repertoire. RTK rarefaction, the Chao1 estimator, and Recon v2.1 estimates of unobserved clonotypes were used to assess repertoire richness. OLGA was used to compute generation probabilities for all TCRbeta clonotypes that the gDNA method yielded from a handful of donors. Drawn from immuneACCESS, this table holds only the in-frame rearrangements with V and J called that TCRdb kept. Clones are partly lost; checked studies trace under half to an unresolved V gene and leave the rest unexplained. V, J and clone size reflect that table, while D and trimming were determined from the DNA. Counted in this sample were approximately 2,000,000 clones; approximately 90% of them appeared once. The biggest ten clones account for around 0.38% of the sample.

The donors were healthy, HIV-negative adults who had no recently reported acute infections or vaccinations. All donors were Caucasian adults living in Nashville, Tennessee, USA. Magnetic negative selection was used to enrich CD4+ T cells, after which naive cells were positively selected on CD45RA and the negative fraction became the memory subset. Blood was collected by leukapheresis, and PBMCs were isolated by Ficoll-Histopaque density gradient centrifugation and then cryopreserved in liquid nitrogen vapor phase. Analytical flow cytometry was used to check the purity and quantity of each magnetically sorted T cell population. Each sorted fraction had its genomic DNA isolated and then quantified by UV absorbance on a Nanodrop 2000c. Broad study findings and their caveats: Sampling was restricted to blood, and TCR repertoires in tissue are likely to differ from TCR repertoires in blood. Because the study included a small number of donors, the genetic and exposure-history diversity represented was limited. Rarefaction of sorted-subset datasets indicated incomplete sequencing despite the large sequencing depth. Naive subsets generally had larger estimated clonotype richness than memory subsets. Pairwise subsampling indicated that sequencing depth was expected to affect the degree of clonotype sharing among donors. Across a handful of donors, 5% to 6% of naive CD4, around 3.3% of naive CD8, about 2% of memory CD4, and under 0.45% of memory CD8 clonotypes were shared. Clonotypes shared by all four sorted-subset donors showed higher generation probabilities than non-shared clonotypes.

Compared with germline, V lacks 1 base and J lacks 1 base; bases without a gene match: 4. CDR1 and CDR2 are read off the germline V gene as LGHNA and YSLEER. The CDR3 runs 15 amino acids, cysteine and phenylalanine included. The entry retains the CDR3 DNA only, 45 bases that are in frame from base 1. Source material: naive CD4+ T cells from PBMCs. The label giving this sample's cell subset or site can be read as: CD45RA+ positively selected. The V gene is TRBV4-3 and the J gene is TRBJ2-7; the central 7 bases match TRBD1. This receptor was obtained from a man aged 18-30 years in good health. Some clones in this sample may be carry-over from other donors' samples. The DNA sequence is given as TGCGCCAGCAGCCAAGTTACGGGACAGTCCTACGAGCAGTACTTC. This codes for CASSQVTGQSYEQYF.